The 23 T cell receptor beta chains in this list originate from one sample, sequenced in a study of T cells in Graves' hyperthyroidism and ophthalmopathy. Regions amplified from RNA transcripts were the TCR beta CDR3 regions. The HTBI primer set drove a first-round RT-PCR of the TCR CDR3. TCRdb re-called the multiplex PCR reads with MiXCR, one entry per CDR3 protein. This table holds around 300,000 distinct CDR3 sequences, around 13% found once. The specimen sequenced was blood. Receptors were obtained from a woman aged 40 to 50 with Graves' hyperthyroidism.

This clonotype has just a few counts. A read error is possible here, since a much larger clone lies one base away. This chain's CDR3 is CASTEETQYF. As DNA, the CDR3 is TGTGCCAGCACCGAAGAGACCCAGTACTTC. The rearrangement uses TRBV2 and TRBJ2-5; D remains unclear. The CDR3 spans 10 residues. Trimming left V 7 bases short and J 3 bases short, with 3 bases between. Germline V gene data show CDR1 as SNHLY and CDR2 as FYNNEI.

This clonotype has ten or more counts. The rearrangement joins TRBV20-1 to TRBJ2-1, with 11 nucleotides matching TRBD2. The V segment lost 3 bases and the J segment 9 bases; nucleotides outside the gene matches: 13. CDR1 DFQATT and CDR2 SNEGSKA come from the germline V gene (reference sequence). The length of the CDR3 is 16 residues. The CDR3 sequence: CSASYLAGGRGFEQFF. CDR3 nucleotide sequence: TGCAGTGCTAGTTATCTAGCGGGAGGTCGCGGTTTTGAGCAGTTCTTC.

This clonotype was detected ten times or more. The J gene is TRBJ2-5, the V gene TRBV20-1; no clear D gene. The V gene's germline CDR1 is DFQATT and CDR2 SNEGSKA (reference sequence). The CDR3 extends over 14 amino acids. Trimming removed 6 bases from V and 1 base from J, with 15 bases in between. The CDR3 here is CSAPAAPLQETQYF. The DNA for the CDR3 is TGCAGTGCCCCCGCTGCCCCCCTCCAAGAGACCCAGTACTTC.

The chain uses TRBV18 and TRBJ2-7; 10 nucleotides line up with TRBD1. V was pared by 4 bases and J by 3 bases, with 6 bases of the junction left unmatched. This CDR3 is 15 amino acids long. Germline V gives CDR1 KGHSH, CDR2 LQKENI. CDR3 nucleotide sequence: TGTGCCAGCTCACACCGGGACAGGGGTTACTACGAGCAGTACTTC. Translating it yields CASSHRDRGYYEQYF.

This clonotype was counted many times. V and J are TRBV5-1 and TRBJ2-7; 7 bases are a match to TRBD1. After removal of 4 bases from V and 6 bases from J, the junction contained 10 bases not matched to a gene. This CDR3 region has 14 residues. Germline V gives CDR1 SGHRS, CDR2 YFSETQ. CDR3 coding DNA: TGCGCCAGCAGCCCGTCCCTTACAGGGGTCGAGCAGTACTTC. Translation: CASSPSLTGVEQYF.

A note on this clonotype: A much larger clone differs by one base, so this may be a read error. This sequence joins TRBV12-5 and TRBJ2-5, with a possible D match to TRBD2 (6 bases). Germline V gives CDR1 LGHNT, CDR2 FRNRAP. Trimming took off 2 bases at V and 4 bases at J, with 17 bases between the two ends. The CDR3 has 16 amino acids. Written as DNA, the CDR3 is TGTGCTAGTGGTTTGCCCGCCGCGGGGACTGTAGAGACCCAGTACTTC. Residues: CASGLPAAGTVETQYF.

V usage is TRBV2 and J usage is TRBJ1-3; a possible D gene is TRBD1 (5 bases). CDR1 is SNHLY and CDR2 is FYNNEI in the germline V gene. The CDR3 consists of 14 residues. The germline V and J ends were trimmed by 3 bases and 4 bases, with 10 bases remaining between them. The CDR3 sequence: CASSEAGLGNTIYF. The CDR3 DNA follows: TGTGCCAGCAGTGAGGCAGGGCTGGGAAACACCATATATTTT.

This clonotype was seen ten or more times. The chain has TRBV7-2 and TRBJ2-1; 13 bases align to TRBD2. Looked up from germline, CDR1 is SGHTA and CDR2 is FQGNSA. J was trimmed by 8 bases and V by 1 base; bases with no gene match: 11. The CDR3 extends over 18 amino acids. CDR3 coding DNA: TGTGCCAGCAGCTTAGAAGGACTAGCGGGAGTCTGGGCGGATGAGCAGTTCTTC. Its protein product is CASSLEGLAGVWADEQFF.

At least ten counts were recorded for this clonotype. The genes are TRBV2 and TRBJ2-3; 15 nucleotides match TRBD2. Germline V CDR1 and CDR2: SNHLY, FYNNEI. V lost 6 bases, J lost 5 bases, and 0 bases stayed unmatched. This CDR3 has 14 residues. CDR3 region: CASRGLAGGDTQYF. CDR3 nucleotides: TGTGCCAGCAGGGGACTAGCGGGAGGAGATACGCAGTATTTT.

This clonotype was seen only a few times. The chain has TRBV6-1 and TRBJ2-3; D is perhaps TRBD2 (6 bases). Per the germline V gene, CDR1 is MNHNS and CDR2 is SASEGT. The CDR3 runs 15 residues. V was cut by 6 bases and J by 1 base, with 14 bases left in between. DNA for the CDR3: TGTGCCAGCAGGGACCTGGGGGGTCGCACAGATACGCAGTATTTT. This translates into CASRDLGGRTDTQYF.

At least ten counts were recorded for this clonotype. The V gene is TRBV10-3, the J gene TRBJ2-7, with D perhaps TRBD1 (5 bases). Germline CDR1 ENHRY, CDR2 SYGVKD. Trimming removed 10 bases at V and 2 bases at J, with 15 bases between. CDR3 length: 13 residues. In DNA form, the CDR3 reads TGTGCCACCACCCTAGACAGCACCTACGAGCAGTACTTC. Its protein is CATTLDSTYEQYF.

The chain combines TRBV28 with TRBJ2-5; 11 bases agree with TRBD1. The CDR3 spans 19 residues. Trimming removed 2 bases from V and 1 base from J; junction bases left unmatched: 12. CDR1 is MDHEN and CDR2 is SYDVKM in the germline V gene. The CDR3 DNA sequence: TGTGCCAGCAGTTTAATTCCCGGGACAGGGGGGAAGGTCCAAGAGACCCAGTACTTC. This encodes CASSLIPGTGGKVQETQYF.

This clonotype was seen at least ten times. The chain recombines TRBV2 with TRBJ2-5; 13 positions agree with TRBD2. In germline, CDR1 is SNHLY, CDR2 FYNNEI. After removal of 5 bases from V and 1 base from J, the junction contained 1 base not matched to a gene. This CDR3 comprises 15 residues. CDR3 nucleotides: TGTGCCAGCAGTTGGACTAGCGGGGGCCAAGAGACCCAGTACTTC. It specifies CASSWTSGGQETQYF.

The V gene is TRBV2, the J gene TRBJ1-3; 7 positions match TRBD1. Germline loops: CDR1 SNHLY, CDR2 FYNNEI. J was trimmed by 4 bases and V by 5 bases; bases with no gene match: 8. This CDR3 spans 15 amino acids. The CDR3 coding sequence is TGTGCCAGCAGTATCCGGGACAGTGGCGGAAACACCATATATTTT. Amino acid sequence: CASSIRDSGGNTIYF.

The table lists this clonotype with many counts. This rearrangement joins TRBV12-3 or TRBV12-4 to TRBJ1-2; no firm D call. The CDR3 contains 15 residues. Trimming took 5 bases from V and 8 from J, leaving 21 bases between them. The CDR3 sequence: CASSPGPRQSGGYTF. DNA for the CDR3: TGTGCCAGCAGTCCCGGACCGCGTCAATCTGGGGGCTACACCTTC.

The chain recombines TRBV7-9 with TRBJ2-7, with 7 positions matching TRBD2. CDR1 is SEHNR, CDR2 FQNEAQ, per germline (reference sequence). The CDR3 is made up of 15 amino acids. J gave up 1 base and V 4 bases, and 7 bases lay outside the gene matches. CDR3 in amino acids: CASSSGVSGSYEQYF. For the CDR3, the DNA is TGTGCCAGCAGCTCTGGCGTTAGCGGGTCCTACGAGCAGTACTTC.

This clonotype was seen many times. The chain uses TRBV3-1 and TRBJ1-3; D is uncertain. Looked up from germline, CDR1 is LGHDT and CDR2 is YNNKEL (reference sequence). V was trimmed by 1 base and J by 0 bases, leaving 7 bases between them. This CDR3 region has 15 residues. In nucleotides, the CDR3 is TGTGCCAGCAGCCAAGGACTCTACTCTGGAAACACCATATATTTT. Translation gives CASSQGLYSGNTIYF.

This clonotype was recorded at least ten times. The chain links TRBV18 to TRBJ1-1; D not certain. The germline V gene has CDR1 KGHSH and CDR2 LQKENI. The ends were cut back, 2 bases at V and 4 bases at J, with 8 bases in the middle. The CDR3 extends over 13 amino acids. The CDR3, as DNA: TGTGCCAGCTCACCAGGGGTTACCACTGAAGCTTTCTTT. Translation: CASSPGVTTEAFF.

The chain employs TRBV6-2 or TRBV6-3 and TRBJ2-7; TRBD2 matches 10 bases. Germline values: CDR1 MNHEY, CDR2 SVGEGT. There are 16 residues in the CDR3. V gave up 0 bases and J gave up 4 bases; unmatched junction bases: 6. The CDR3 region is CASSYSKASGGYEQYF. CDR3 nucleotides: TGTGCCAGCAGTTACTCGAAGGCTAGCGGGGGTTACGAGCAGTACTTC.

In this sample, this clonotype turned up many times. This chain joins TRBV7-6 and TRBJ2-1; tentatively, D is TRBD2 (5 bases). Germline lookup yields CDR1 SGHVS and CDR2 FNYEAQ. V lost 1 base to trimming and J lost 6 bases, with 13 bases between them. The CDR3 consists of 15 residues. The CDR3 reads CASSLVSSVGNEQFF. The CDR3 DNA is TGTGCCAGCAGCTTAGTTAGTAGCGTCGGCAATGAGCAGTTCTTC.

As to this clonotype: A much bigger clone sits one base away, suggesting this may be a read error. This chain uses TRBV18 with TRBJ2-1, with 7 bases matching TRBD2. The CDR3 has 16 residues. V shed 5 bases and J 7 bases; nucleotides not matched to a gene: 14. CDR1 and CDR2 from the germline V gene are KGHSH and LQKENI. The chain's CDR3 is CASSAGLVGGPNEQFF. CDR3 bases: TGTGCCAGCTCAGCCGGACTAGTGGGAGGGCCTAATGAGCAGTTCTTC.

The sample holds many counts of this clonotype. The junction differs from germline at one of its ends, possibly a read error. The chain recombines TRBV7-7 with TRBJ2-5, with no clear D. This CDR3 comprises 14 residues. Looked up from germline, CDR1 is SSHAT and CDR2 is FNYEAQ (reference sequence). The CDR3, as DNA: TGTGCTAGCAGCATAGGTGGGGTCCAAGAGACCCAGTACTTC. Its translation: CASSIGGVQETQYF.

This clonotype was detected many times. This chain joins TRBV28 and TRBJ2-7; D is tentatively TRBD1 or TRBD2 (7 bases each). The germline gives CDR1 MDHEN, CDR2 SYDVKM. Trimming took 6 bases from V and 2 from J, leaving 20 bases between them. The CDR3 is 16 amino acids. CDR3 sequence: CASSLGGGQRTYEQYF. In DNA form, the CDR3 reads TGTGCCAGCAGCTTAGGGGGGGGACAGCGTACCTACGAGCAGTACTTC.